The clone carrying this T cell receptor (beta chain) has only one observation. The data derive from a study of blood T cell repertoires in COVID-19. The germline gives CDR1 SNHLY, CDR2 FYNNEI. V shed 5 bases and J shed 0 bases, with 20 bases lying between them. The CDR3 sequence is 18 residues long. The assay was immunoSEQ multiplex PCR, and TCRdb's table has in-frame clones only and misses some. Of roughly 330,000 clones in the sample, 80% to 90% are singletons; the top ten hold approximately 9.4%. This TCR came from a man aged 30 to 39 with COVID-19, enrolled during active disease. The chain is built from TRBV2 and TRBJ1-3; D perhaps matches TRBD1 (5 bases). Sequenced: peripheral blood. CDR3 DNA: TGTGCCAGCAGTAGGTCCTTATTACAGGTCCTCTCTGGAAACACCATATATTTT. It codes for CASSRSLLQVLSGNTIYF.